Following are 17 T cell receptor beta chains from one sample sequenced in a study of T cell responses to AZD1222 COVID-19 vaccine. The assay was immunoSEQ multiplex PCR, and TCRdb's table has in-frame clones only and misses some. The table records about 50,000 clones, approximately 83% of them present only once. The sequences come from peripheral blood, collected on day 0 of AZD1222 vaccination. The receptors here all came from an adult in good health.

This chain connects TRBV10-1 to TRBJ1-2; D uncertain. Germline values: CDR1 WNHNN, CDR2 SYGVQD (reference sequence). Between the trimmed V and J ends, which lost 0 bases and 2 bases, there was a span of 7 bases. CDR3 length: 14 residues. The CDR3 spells CASSESPINYGYTF. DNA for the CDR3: TGCGCCAGCAGTGAGTCCCCGATCAACTATGGCTACACCTTC.

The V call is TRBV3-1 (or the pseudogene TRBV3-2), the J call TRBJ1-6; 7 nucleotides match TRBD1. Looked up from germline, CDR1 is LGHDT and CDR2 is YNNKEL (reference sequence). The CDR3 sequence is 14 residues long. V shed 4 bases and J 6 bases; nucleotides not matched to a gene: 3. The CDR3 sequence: CASSPGQPNSPLHF. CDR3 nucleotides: TGTGCCAGCAGCCCGGGACAGCCTAATTCACCCCTCCACTTT.

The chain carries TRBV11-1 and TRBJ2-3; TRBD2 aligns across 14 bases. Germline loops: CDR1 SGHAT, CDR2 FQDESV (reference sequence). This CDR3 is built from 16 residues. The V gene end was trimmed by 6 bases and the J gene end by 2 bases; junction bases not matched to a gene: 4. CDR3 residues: CASRETSGGATDTQYF. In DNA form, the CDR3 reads TGTGCCAGCAGAGAGACTAGCGGGGGGGCCACAGATACGCAGTATTTT. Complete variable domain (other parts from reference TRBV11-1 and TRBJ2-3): EAEVAQSPRYKITEKSQAVAFWCDPISGHATLYWYRQILGQGPELLVQFQDESVVDDSQLPKDRFSAERLKGVDSTLKIQPAELGDSAMYLCASRETSGGATDTQYFGPGTRLTVL.

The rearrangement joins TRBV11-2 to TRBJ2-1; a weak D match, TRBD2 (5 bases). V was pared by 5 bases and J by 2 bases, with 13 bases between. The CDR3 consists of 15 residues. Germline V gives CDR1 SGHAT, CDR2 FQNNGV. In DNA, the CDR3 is TGTGCCAGCAGCGTGGATAGCGTCACCTACAATGAGCAGTTCTTC. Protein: CASSVDSVTYNEQFF.

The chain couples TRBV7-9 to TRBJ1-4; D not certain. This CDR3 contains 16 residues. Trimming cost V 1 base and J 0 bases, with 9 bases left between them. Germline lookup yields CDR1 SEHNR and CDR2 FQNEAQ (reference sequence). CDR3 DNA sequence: TGTGCCAGCAGCTTAGTAGAGCGTACAACTAATGAAAAACTGTTTTTT. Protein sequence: CASSLVERTTNEKLFF.

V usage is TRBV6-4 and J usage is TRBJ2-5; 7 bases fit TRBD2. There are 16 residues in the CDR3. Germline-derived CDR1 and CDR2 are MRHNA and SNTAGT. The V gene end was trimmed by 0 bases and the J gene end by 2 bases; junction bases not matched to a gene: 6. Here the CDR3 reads CASSDSWGGDQETQYF. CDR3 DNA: TGTGCCAGCAGTGACTCGTGGGGGGGGGATCAAGAGACCCAGTACTTC.

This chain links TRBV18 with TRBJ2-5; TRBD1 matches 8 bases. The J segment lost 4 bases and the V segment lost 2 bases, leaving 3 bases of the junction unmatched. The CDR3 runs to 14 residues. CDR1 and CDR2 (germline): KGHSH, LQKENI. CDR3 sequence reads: CASSPTTGGETQYF. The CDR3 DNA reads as TGTGCCAGCTCACCAACCACAGGGGGAGAGACCCAGTACTTC.

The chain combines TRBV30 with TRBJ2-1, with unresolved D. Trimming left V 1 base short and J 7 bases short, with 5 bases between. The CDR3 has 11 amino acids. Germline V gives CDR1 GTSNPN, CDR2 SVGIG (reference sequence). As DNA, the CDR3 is TGTGCCTGGAGTGACTTAAATGAGCAGTTCTTC. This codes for CAWSDLNEQFF.

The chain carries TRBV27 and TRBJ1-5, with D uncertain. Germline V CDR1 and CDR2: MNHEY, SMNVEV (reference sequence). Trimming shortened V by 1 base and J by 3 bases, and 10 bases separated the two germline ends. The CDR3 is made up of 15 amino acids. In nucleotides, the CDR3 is TGTGCCAGCAGTTTATTGGCCGGACCCAATCAGCCCCAGCATTTT. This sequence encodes CASSLLAGPNQPQHF.

DNA of the CDR3: TGTGCCATCGGTCCGGGCGGGAATGAAAAACTGTTTTTT. Translation gives CAIGPGGNEKLFF. This rearrangement joins TRBV10-3 to TRBJ1-4; D not resolved. Trimming removed 8 bases from V and 5 bases from J, with 12 bases in between. Per the germline V gene, CDR1 is ENHRY and CDR2 is SYGVKD. The CDR3 extends over 13 amino acids.

The CDR3 loop is CSVDEQGHYGYTF. The CDR3 DNA sequence: TGCAGCGTTGATGAACAGGGTCACTATGGCTACACCTTC. The chain has TRBV29-1 and TRBJ1-2, with a possible D match to TRBD1 (6 bases). V lost 3 bases, J lost 3 bases, and 11 bases lay in between. Germline V gives CDR1 SQVTM, CDR2 ANQGSEA. The CDR3 is made up of 13 amino acids.

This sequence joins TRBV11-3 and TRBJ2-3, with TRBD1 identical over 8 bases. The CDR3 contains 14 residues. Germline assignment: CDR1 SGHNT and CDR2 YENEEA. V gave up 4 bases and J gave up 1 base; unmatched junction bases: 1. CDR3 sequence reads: CASSSGQGTDTQYF. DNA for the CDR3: TGTGCCAGCAGCTCGGGACAGGGCACAGATACGCAGTATTTT.

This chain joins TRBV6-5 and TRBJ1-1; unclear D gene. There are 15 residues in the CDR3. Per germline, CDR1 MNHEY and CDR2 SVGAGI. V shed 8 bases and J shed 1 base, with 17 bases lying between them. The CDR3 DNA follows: TGTGCCAGCGGGCAAAGGGCCCTCAGGAACACTGAAGCTTTCTTT. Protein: CASGQRALRNTEAFF.

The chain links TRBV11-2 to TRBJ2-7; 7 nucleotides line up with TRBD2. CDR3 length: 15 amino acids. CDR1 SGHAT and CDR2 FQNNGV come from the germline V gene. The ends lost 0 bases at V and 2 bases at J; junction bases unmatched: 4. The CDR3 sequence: CASSLDWGLTYEQYF. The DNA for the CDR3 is TGTGCCAGCAGCTTAGATTGGGGACTAACCTACGAGCAGTACTTC. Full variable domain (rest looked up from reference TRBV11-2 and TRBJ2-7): EAGVAQSPRYKIIEKRQSVAFWCNPISGHATLYWYQQILGQGPKLLIQFQNNGVVDDSQLPKDRFSAERLKGVDSTLKIQPAKLEDSAVYLCASSLDWGLTYEQYFGPGTRLTVT.

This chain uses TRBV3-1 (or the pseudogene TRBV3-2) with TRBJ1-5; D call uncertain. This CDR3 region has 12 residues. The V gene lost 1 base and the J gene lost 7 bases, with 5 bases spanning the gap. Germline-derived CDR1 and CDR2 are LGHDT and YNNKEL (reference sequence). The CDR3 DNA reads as TGTGCCAGCAGCCAAGGCGGGCAGCCCCAGCATTTT. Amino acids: CASSQGGQPQHF.

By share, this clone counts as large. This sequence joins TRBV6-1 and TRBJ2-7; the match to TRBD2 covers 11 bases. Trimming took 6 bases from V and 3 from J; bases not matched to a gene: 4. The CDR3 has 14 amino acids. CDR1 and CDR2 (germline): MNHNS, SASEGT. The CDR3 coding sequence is TGTGCCAGCAGCCTTAGCGGGGGGGACTACGAGCAGTACTTC. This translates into CASSLSGGDYEQYF.

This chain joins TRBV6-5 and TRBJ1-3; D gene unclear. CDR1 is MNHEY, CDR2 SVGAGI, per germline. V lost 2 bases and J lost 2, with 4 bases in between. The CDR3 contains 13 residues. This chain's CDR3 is CASSYRAGNTIYF. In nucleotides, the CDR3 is TGTGCCAGCAGTTACAGGGCTGGAAACACCATATATTTT.